This T cell receptor (beta chain) was found in a study of technical replicates of blood from a few donors (dated by TCRdb to about 2017). Worth noting for this clone: Its antigen has not been determined. Per-base qualities were not stored, and no clone one base away is much larger.

Including cysteine and phenylalanine, the CDR3 has 13 amino acids. Here the CDR3 DNA is all that survives: 39 bases in frame from base 1. At the junction V is shortened by 3 bases and J by 3 bases, with 8 bases in between. The germline V gene (reference sequence) supplies CDR1 MNHEY and CDR2 SMNVEV. The library was made by the immunoSEQ multiplex PCR assay. TCRdb took over this immuneACCESS table, retaining in-frame rearrangements with V and J assigned. Such tables are incomplete; in checked studies, under half of the missing clones stem from an unresolved V gene, and the remainder is unexplained. The sample has roughly 59,000 clones on record, about 90% of them singletons. The top ten hold around 5.1% of the sample.

This receptor chain uses TRBV27 and TRBJ1-1; the D gene cannot be resolved reliably. The sample was PBMCs. The source is a human donor in good health. Some clones in this sample may be carry-over from other donors' samples. The CDR3 protein sequence reads: CASSLGSDTEAFF. The nucleotide sequence is TGTGCCAGCAGTTTGGGCTCGGACACTGAAGCTTTCTTT.